What follows describes a single TCR beta chain. Germline V CDR1 and CDR2: GTSNPN, SVGIG (reference sequence). V lost 8 bases and J lost 0; bases outside the gene matches: 6. This CDR3 region has 15 residues. This sample is drawn from a study of blood T cell repertoires in COVID-19. About the research overall: PBMCs, B-cell-depleted T cells, or T cells provided the cDNA or gDNA that made up the material.

The authors' processing: Estimates of nucleated cell counts were drawn from the amplification of reference gene primers. Some clones are missing from TCRdb's copy, which holds only in-frame ones; the method was immunoSEQ multiplex PCR. That table supplies the V and J calls and clone size; D and trimming were determined from the DNA. Of a few hundred thousand clones listed, approximately 91% are singletons. In terms of age and location, participants ranged from roughly 18 to 100 years and lived in fewer than 30 US areas. All recovered Cohort 3 donors got two negative PCRs, got clearance, or saw symptom resolution.

The sequenced material came from PBMCs or T cells enriched from blood (not recorded which). This TCR derives from an older woman who had recovered from COVID-19. The rearrangement joins TRBV30 to TRBJ2-2, with TRBD2 identical over 10 bases. The CDR3 region is CAGKRGGTNTGELFF. The CDR3 region has the DNA TGTGCCGGAAAGCGGGGGGGAACGAACACCGGGGAGCTGTTTTTT.